This TCR beta chain was retrieved from a study of shared clonotypes between healthy human individuals. Whole-study results and caveats: A handful of donors showed sharing of approximately 5% of naive CD4 clonotypes.

This clone has only one observation. No antigen is known for it. This CDR3 region has 14 residues. The ends were cut back, 4 bases at V and 5 bases at J, with 14 bases in the middle. Germline V gives CDR1 MDHEN, CDR2 SYDVKM. The input for sorted-subset replicate PCRs was 150 to 200 ng DNA, some 30,000 T cell genomes. The assay was immunoSEQ multiplex PCR, and TCRdb's table has in-frame clones only and misses some. The sample shows over a million clones, more than 60% of them seen only once. This receptor was identified in a man younger than 30 in good health. This sequence joins TRBV28 and TRBJ1-2; D possibly corresponds to TRBD1 (5 bases). Sequences were obtained from memory CD4+ T cells sorted from blood. Subset in this sample: CD45RA-negative fraction. The CDR3 protein is CASSSGGMRYGYTF. The CDR3 bases are TGTGCCAGCAGTTCGGGGGGGATGCGGTATGGCTACACCTTC.